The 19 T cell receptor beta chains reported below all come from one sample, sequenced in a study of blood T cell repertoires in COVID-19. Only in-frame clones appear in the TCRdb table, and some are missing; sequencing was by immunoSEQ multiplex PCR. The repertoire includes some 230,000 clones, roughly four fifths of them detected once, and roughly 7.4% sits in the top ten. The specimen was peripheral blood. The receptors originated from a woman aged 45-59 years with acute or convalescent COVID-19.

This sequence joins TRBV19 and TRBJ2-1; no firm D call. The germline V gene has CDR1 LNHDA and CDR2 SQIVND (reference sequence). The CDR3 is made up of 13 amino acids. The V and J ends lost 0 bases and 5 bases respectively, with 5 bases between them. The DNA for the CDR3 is TGTGCCAGTAGTATAGACCGTAACAATGAGCAGTTCTTC. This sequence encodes CASSIDRNNEQFF.

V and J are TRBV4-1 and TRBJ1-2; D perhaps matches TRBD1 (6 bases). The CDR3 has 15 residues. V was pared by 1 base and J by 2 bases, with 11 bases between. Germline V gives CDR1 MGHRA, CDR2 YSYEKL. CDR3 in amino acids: CASSQAPTGNYGYTF. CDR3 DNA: TGCGCCAGCAGCCAAGCCCCCACAGGGAACTATGGCTACACCTTC.

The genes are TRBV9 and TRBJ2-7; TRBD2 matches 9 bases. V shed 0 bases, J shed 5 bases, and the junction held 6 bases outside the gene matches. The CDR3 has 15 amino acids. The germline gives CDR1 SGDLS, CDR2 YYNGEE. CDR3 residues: CASSVGYASGDEQYF. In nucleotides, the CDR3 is TGTGCCAGCAGCGTAGGATACGCTAGCGGGGACGAGCAGTACTTC.

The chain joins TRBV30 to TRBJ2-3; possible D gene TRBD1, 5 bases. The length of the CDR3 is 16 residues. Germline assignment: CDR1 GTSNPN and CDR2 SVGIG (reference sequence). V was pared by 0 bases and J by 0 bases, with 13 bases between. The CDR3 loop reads CAWSVGQAHSTDTQYF. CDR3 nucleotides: TGTGCCTGGAGTGTAGGACAAGCCCATAGCACAGATACGCAGTATTTT.

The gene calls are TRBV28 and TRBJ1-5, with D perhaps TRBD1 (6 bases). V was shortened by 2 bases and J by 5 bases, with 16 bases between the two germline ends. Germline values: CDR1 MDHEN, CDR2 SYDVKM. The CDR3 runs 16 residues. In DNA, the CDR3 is TGTGCCAGCAGTTTAGGGGCAGGGGCGTCGGATCAGCCCCAGCATTTT. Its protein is CASSLGAGASDQPQHF.

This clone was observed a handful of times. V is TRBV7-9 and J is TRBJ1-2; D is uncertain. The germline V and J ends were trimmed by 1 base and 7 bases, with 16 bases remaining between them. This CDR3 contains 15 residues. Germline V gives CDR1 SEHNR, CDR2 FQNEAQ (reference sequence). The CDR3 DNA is TGTGCCAGCAGCTTAGGGTCCAGCGTTTCCTCTGGCTACACCTTC. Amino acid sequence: CASSLGSSVSSGYTF. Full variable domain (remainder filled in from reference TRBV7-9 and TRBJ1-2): DTGVSQNPRHKITKRGQNVTFRCDPISEHNRLYWYRQTLGQGPEFLTYFQNEAQLEKSRLLSDRFSAERPKGSFSTLEIQRTEQGDSAMYLCASSLGSSVSSGYTFGSGTRLTVV.

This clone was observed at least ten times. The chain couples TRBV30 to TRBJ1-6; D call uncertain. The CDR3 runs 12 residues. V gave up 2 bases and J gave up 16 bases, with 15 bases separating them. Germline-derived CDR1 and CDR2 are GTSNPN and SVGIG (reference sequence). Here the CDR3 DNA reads TGTGCCTGGAGTCGTCGGCCAGGCGTTCTCCACTTT. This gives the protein CAWSRRPGVLHF.

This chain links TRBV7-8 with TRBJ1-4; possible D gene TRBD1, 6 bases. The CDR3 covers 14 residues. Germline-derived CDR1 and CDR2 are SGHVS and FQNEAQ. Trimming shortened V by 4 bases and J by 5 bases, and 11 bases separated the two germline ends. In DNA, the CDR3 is TGTGCCAGCAGCTACAGGGCCAGGAATGAAAAACTGTTTTTT. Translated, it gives CASSYRARNEKLFF.

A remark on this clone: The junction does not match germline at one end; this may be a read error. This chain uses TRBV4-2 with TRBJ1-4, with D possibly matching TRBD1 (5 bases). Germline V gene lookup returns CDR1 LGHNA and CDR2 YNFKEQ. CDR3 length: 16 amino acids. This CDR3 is CASSPADSRTTEKLFF. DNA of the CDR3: TGTGCCAGCAGCCCAGCCGACAGCCGGACTACTGAAAAACTGTTTTTT.

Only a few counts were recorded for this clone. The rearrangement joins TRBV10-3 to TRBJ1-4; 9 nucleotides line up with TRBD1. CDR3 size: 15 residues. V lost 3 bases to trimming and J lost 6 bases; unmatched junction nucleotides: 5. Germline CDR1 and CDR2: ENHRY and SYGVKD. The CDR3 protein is CAISDGTGFDEKLFF. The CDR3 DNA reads TGTGCCATCAGTGACGGGACAGGGTTTGATGAAAAACTGTTTTTT.

For the CDR3, the DNA is TGTGCCAGCAGTCGGTCACAGGGCTGGAATTCACCCCTCCACTTT. Its translation is CASSRSQGWNSPLHF. V is TRBV28 and J is TRBJ1-6; possibly TRBD1 for D (6 bases). The V gene's germline CDR1 is MDHEN and CDR2 SYDVKM. V was trimmed by 5 bases and J by 7 bases, leaving 15 bases between them. This CDR3 has 15 residues.

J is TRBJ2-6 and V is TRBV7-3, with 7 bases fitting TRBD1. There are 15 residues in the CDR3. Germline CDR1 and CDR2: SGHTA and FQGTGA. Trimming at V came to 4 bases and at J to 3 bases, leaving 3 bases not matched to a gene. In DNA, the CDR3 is TGTGCCAGCAGCTCACAGGGGAATGGGGCCAACGTCCTGACTTTC. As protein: CASSSQGNGANVLTF.

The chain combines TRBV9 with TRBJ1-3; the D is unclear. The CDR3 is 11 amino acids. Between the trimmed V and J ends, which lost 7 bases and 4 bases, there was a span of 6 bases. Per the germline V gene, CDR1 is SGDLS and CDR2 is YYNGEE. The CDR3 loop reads CASSSGNTIYF. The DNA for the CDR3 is TGTGCCAGCTCGTCGGGAAACACCATATATTTT.

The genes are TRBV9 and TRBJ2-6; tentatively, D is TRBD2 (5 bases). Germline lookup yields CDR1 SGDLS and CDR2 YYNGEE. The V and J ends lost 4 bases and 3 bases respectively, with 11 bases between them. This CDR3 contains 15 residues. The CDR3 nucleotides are TGTGCCAGCAGCCCCCCGGGGATTGGGGCCAACGTCCTGACTTTC. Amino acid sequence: CASSPPGIGANVLTF.

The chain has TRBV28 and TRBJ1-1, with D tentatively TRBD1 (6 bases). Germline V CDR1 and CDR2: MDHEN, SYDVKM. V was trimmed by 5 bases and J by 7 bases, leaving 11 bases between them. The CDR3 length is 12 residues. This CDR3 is CASSTYRDEAFF. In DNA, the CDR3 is TGTGCCAGCAGTACATACAGGGATGAAGCTTTCTTT.

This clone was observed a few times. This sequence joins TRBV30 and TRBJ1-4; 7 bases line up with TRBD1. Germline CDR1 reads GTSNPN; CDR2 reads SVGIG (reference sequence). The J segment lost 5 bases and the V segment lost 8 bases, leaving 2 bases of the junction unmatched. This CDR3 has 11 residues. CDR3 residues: CARGQNEKLFF. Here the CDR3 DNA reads TGTGCCCGGGGACAGAATGAAAAACTGTTTTTT.

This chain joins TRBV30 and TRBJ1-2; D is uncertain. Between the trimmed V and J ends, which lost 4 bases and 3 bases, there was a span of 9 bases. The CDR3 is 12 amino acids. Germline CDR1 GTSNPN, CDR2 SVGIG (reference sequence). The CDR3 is CAWIAVHYGYTF. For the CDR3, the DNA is TGTGCCTGGATTGCAGTGCACTATGGCTACACCTTC.

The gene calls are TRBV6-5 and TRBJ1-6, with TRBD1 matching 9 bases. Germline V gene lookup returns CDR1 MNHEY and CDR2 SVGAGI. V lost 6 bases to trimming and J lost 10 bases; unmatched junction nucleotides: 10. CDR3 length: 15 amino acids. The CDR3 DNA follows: TGTGCCAGCAGACCCTCACAGGGGGCGTCCTCACCCCTCCACTTT. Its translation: CASRPSQGASSPLHF.

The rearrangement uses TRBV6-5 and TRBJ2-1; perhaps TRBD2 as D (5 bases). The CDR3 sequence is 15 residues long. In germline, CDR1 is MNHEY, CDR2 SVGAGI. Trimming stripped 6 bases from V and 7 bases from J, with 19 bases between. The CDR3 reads CASSAGRGWRNEQFF. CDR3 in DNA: TGTGCCAGCAGCGCCGGGCGCGGATGGAGGAATGAGCAGTTCTTC.